A selection of T cell receptor beta chains follows, all from one sample in a study of glioma-infiltrating T cells after dendritic cell vaccination. Sequenced by immunoSEQ multiplex PCR; TCRdb stores in-frame clones only, minus some. Among around 90,000 clones, about 81% were seen once, and the ten largest hold less than 2.5%. This specimen was blood, taken after dendritic cell vaccination. Receptors were obtained from a human donor with glioblastoma. Each CDR3 is given with its conserved first and last residue. The order of the fields is CDR3 DNA, CDR3 protein, J gene, clone size, CDR3 length, V gene, D gene. The D gene is left open where the match is weak. For some rows the clone size is stated as once, few or many, or as a class when expanded; others skip it.

TGTGCCAGCAGGGCGACAGGGGAAATCCATGAAAAACTGTTTTTT | CASRATGEIHEKLFF | TRBJ1-4 | - | 15 | TRBV11-1 | TRBD1
TGCGCCAGCAGCTTGGGGGACAGGCTCAACTATGGCTACACCTTC | CASSLGDRLNYGYTF | TRBJ1-2 | few | 15 | TRBV5-1 | TRBD1
TGTGCCAGCAGTGGGAGACAGGGGGCTCAAGAGCAGTACTTC | CASSGRQGAQEQYF | TRBJ2-7 | once | 14 | TRBV6-1 | TRBD1
TGTGCCAGCAGCAAAGGGACTAGCGGGACCAGCACAGATACGCAGTATTTT | CASSKGTSGTSTDTQYF | TRBJ2-3 | once | 17 | TRBV21-1 | -
TGTGCCAGTAGCGGGGATGGGAGGTTCACTGAAGCTTTCTTT | CASSGDGRFTEAFF | TRBJ1-1 | - | 14 | TRBV19 | -
TGTGCCAGCAGTTCTATACCGACAGGGCCCAATCAGCCCCAGCATTTT | CASSSIPTGPNQPQHF | TRBJ1-5 | - | 16 | TRBV27 | TRBD1
TGTGCCAGCAGCTTGGTTGCAGGGGGCGACTATGGCTACACCTTC | CASSLVAGGDYGYTF | TRBJ1-2 | - | 15 | TRBV5-6 | TRBD1
TGTGCCAGCAGCTTAATGCAGGGCTTCTGGTCCGATTCACCCCTCCACTTT | CASSLMQGFWSDSPLHF | TRBJ1-6 | - | 17 | TRBV7-9 | -
TGTGCCAGCAGTTCACCGCACAGGAGCTCCTACAATGAGCAGTTCTTC | CASSSPHRSSYNEQFF | TRBJ2-1 | - | 16 | TRBV28 | -
TGTGCTAGTGGTTTGGGACAGGGGGCCTATCAGCCCCAGCATTTT | CASGLGQGAYQPQHF | TRBJ1-5 | - | 15 | TRBV12-5 | TRBD1
TGTGCCATCAGTGAGACGGGAGATTATGAGGCTTTCTTT | CAISETGDYEAFF | TRBJ1-1 | - | 13 | TRBV10-3 | -
TGCGCCAGCAGCCAATTCAAAGCGGGGGCCAACCAAGAGACCCAGTACTTC | CASSQFKAGANQETQYF | TRBJ2-5 | - | 17 | TRBV4-1 | TRBD2
TGTGCCAGCAGGGACAGGTATAGCAATCAGCCCCAGCATTTT | CASRDRYSNQPQHF | TRBJ1-5 | - | 14 | TRBV6-1 | TRBD1
TGTGCCAGCAGCGGCACGGGGACTAGCGGGGGCAATAGCTTCTACGAGCAGTACTTC | CASSGTGTSGGNSFYEQYF | TRBJ2-7 | - | 19 | TRBV11-2 | TRBD2
TGTGCCAGCAGTGGCCAGGGACTTCCCACCGGGGAGCTGTTTTTT | CASSGQGLPTGELFF | TRBJ2-2 | - | 15 | TRBV27 | -
TGTGCCAGCAGCAGCGAGGAGTCTTCCGTTGGCAATCAGCCCCAGCATTTT | CASSSEESSVGNQPQHF | TRBJ1-5 | - | 17 | TRBV21-1 | -
TGTGCCAGCAGCTTGGGACAGGGGATTAGGTCCTACGAGCAGTACTTC | CASSLGQGIRSYEQYF | TRBJ2-7 | - | 16 | TRBV5-6 | TRBD1
TGTGCCAGCAGCTTGGCCAGTAGCGGGGGGGCGGTAGATACGCAGTATTTT | CASSLASSGGAVDTQYF | TRBJ2-3 | - | 17 | TRBV5-4 | TRBD2
TGTGCCAGCAGCTGGATATCGGGGGGCGGGGAGCAGTACTTC | CASSWISGGGEQYF | TRBJ2-7 | - | 14 | TRBV28 | -
TGCGCCAGCAGCGGGCGGGGCAACTCCAACGCCGGGGAGCTGTTTTTT | CASSGRGNSNAGELFF | TRBJ2-2 | - | 16 | TRBV5-1 | -
TGCGCCAGCAGCGACAGGGGGCGCGGTGGCTACACCTTC | CASSDRGRGGYTF | TRBJ1-2 | - | 13 | TRBV4-1 | TRBD1
TGTGCTAGTGGTTTGGGTGGGACTAGCGCGTCCTACAATGAGCAGTTCTTC | CASGLGGTSASYNEQFF | TRBJ2-1 | - | 17 | TRBV12-5 | TRBD2
TGCGCCAGCAGCTTAGGGGACAGAGACACCGGGGAGCTGTTTTTT | CASSLGDRDTGELFF | TRBJ2-2 | - | 15 | TRBV5-1 | TRBD1
TGTGCCAGCAGCGCCCGGAGTGAGATGTTTTTT | CASSARSEMFF | TRBJ1-4 | - | 11 | TRBV7-2 | -
TGTGCCAGCAGTTTACCCCGGACAGTTCTCCCCTCCTACGAGCAGTACTTC | CASSLPRTVLPSYEQYF | TRBJ2-7 | - | 17 | TRBV28 | -
TGTGCCATCAGTGGCAAAGCGGGGGGCAATGAGCAGTTCTTC | CAISGKAGGNEQFF | TRBJ2-1 | - | 14 | TRBV10-3 | TRBD2
TGTGCCAGCAAGCAGGGGATACCCTACGAGCAGTACTTC | CASKQGIPYEQYF | TRBJ2-7 | - | 13 | TRBV2 | -
TGCGCCAGCAGCCCCTCGGGACTAGGAGGCACAGATACGCAGTATTTT | CASSPSGLGGTDTQYF | TRBJ2-3 | - | 16 | TRBV5-1 | TRBD2
TGCGCCAGCAATGTAATAGCGGGAACCGGGGAGCTGTTTTTT | CASNVIAGTGELFF | TRBJ2-2 | - | 14 | TRBV5-1 | TRBD2
TGTGCCAGTAGTATTTACACTAACTATGGCTACACCTTC | CASSIYTNYGYTF | TRBJ1-2 | - | 13 | TRBV19 | -
TGCGCCAGCAGCCTCCGGACAGGGACGAACGGTGAAGCTTTCTTT | CASSLRTGTNGEAFF | TRBJ1-1 | - | 15 | TRBV5-1 | TRBD1
TGCGCCAGCAGTGAACTGAGTTCTAACTATGGCTACACCTTC | CASSELSSNYGYTF | TRBJ1-2 | - | 14 | TRBV25-1 | -
TGTGCCAGCCGCGGGAGTCTCACAGATACGCAGTATTTT | CASRGSLTDTQYF | TRBJ2-3 | - | 13 | TRBV19 | TRBD2
TGCGCCAGCAGCAACGGGGGGGCCAACGGTGAGCAGTTCTTC | CASSNGGANGEQFF | TRBJ2-1 | - | 14 | TRBV5-1 | TRBD2
TGTGCCAGCAGCGTAGCGCAGGGGGCGGCTAACTATGGCTACACCTTC | CASSVAQGAANYGYTF | TRBJ1-2 | few | 16 | TRBV9 | TRBD1
TGTGCCAGCAGCCCACGACAGGGAAACACTGAAGCTTTCTTT | CASSPRQGNTEAFF | TRBJ1-1 | - | 14 | TRBV13 | TRBD1
TGTGCCAGCAGCCAAACATACCCGGGACTAGCGGGGGGAGAGACCCAGTACTTC | CASSQTYPGLAGGETQYF | TRBJ2-5 | - | 18 | TRBV5-4 | TRBD2
TGCGCCAGCAGCCGCGGGGGGGATAGCAATCAGCCCCAGCATTTT | CASSRGGDSNQPQHF | TRBJ1-5 | - | 15 | TRBV5-1 | -
TGCGCCAGCAGCTTGGCCGGGACTAGTATCGGGGAGCTGTTTTTT | CASSLAGTSIGELFF | TRBJ2-2 | - | 15 | TRBV5-1 | TRBD2
TGTGCCAGCAGCTTAGGGGGGGCGCCGGGACAGCCCCAGCATTTT | CASSLGGAPGQPQHF | TRBJ1-5 | - | 15 | TRBV5-6 | -
TGTGCCAGTAGTAAGGACAGGGGGCAAGCCCTCCACTTT | CASSKDRGQALHF | TRBJ1-6 | - | 13 | TRBV19 | TRBD1